The T cell receptor beta chain under discussion was sequenced for a study of control samples from healthy donors and cancer patients. Germline V gene lookup returns CDR1 LGHNA and CDR2 YNFKEQ. The CDR3 length is 14 residues. V was cut by 0 bases and J by 5 bases, with 7 bases left in between. Generated by immunoSEQ multiplex PCR, the TCRdb table keeps only in-frame clones and is missing some. This sample has 95,000 to 150,000 clones, with 87% found just once. The TCR originated in a man aged 25 to 40 in good health. This chain links TRBV4-2 with TRBJ2-2; D not resolved. Sequencing was done on a sample of blood. The CDR3 sequence is CASSQDGQTGELFF. DNA of the CDR3: TGTGCCAGCAGCCAAGATGGGCAGACCGGGGAGCTGTTTTTT.